This T cell receptor beta chain derives from a study of post-analysis software for immune sequencing data. On the study more broadly: Included among the disease courses, which were recorded for the cohort, were relapsing-remitting, secondary progressive and progressive-relapsing multiple sclerosis. Overall study results and limits: Significantly lower normalized Chao1 diversity was seen in multiple sclerosis patients than in controls. Batch-matched samples strongly co-clustered by F measure. Compared with controls, patients had more of 4 to 6 TRBV segments, including TRBV5-6, TRBV5-1 and TRBV20-1.

Worth noting for this clonotype: Its target is not known.

Deletions cut 0 bases from V and 5 bases from J, with 13 bases between. The CDR3 spans 14 residues. Per germline, CDR1 GTSNPN and CDR2 SVGIG (reference sequence). Built from TCR beta cDNA, the libraries had unique molecular identifiers in them. T cells numbering about 0.95 to 10 million yielded 500,000 or so cDNA molecules. TCRdb independently ran MiXCR on the PCR reads; one entry per CDR3 protein. Of about 260,000 distinct CDR3 sequences listed, around 34% are singletons. This receptor was taken from a girl aged 5-17 years with multiple sclerosis. The rearrangement links TRBV30 to TRBJ1-1; D is ambiguous. Sequencing used blood. CDR3 in DNA: TGTGCCTGGAGTGTCGGAGTAGGTAATACTGAAGCTTTCTTT. This sequence encodes CAWSVGVGNTEAFF.